This entry features one TCR beta chain sequence. This record belongs to a study of CD8 T cells in Susac syndrome. An amount of RNA that ranged from 0.5 to 1 ug was reverse transcribed with random hexamers. Across 54 Vbeta and 13 Jbeta, TCR beta CDR3 was amplified with immunoSEQ multiplex PCR. TCRdb re-analysed the immunoSEQ multiplex PCR reads in MiXCR, keeping a single row per CDR3 protein. In the table there are 100,000 to 150,000 distinct CDR3 sequences, roughly 96% of which are singletons. In blood CD8+ and CD4+ T cells, TCR beta underwent sequencing. The control participants were healthy donors, and these controls were matched with respect to both age and sex. FACS was used to enrich TEMRA cells, whereas the CD8+ and CD4+ T cells were obtained by negative isolation. This TCR was sampled from a human donor in good health. The source material was CD4+ T cells from PBMCs.

Written as DNA, the CDR3 is TGTGCCAGCAGCCAAGAGCTGGGACGCAAATTCTCTGGAAACACCATATATTTT. Encoded protein: CASSQELGRKFSGNTIYF. This chain connects TRBV3-1 to TRBJ1-3; D perhaps matches TRBD1 (5 bases). V lost 0 bases and J 0 bases, leaving 15 bases between the germline ends. The CDR3 is 18 amino acids. In germline, CDR1 is LGHDT, CDR2 YNNKEL (reference sequence).